This T cell receptor (beta chain) originates from a study of shared clonotypes between healthy human individuals. General study findings and limits: When naive CD4 clonotypes were compared across several donors, about 4.8% were shared.

Of note for this clone: As yet, its antigen is unknown.

V shed 5 bases and J shed 7 bases, with 17 bases lying between them. Germline loops: CDR1 SGHAT, CDR2 FQNNGV. The CDR3 extends over 14 amino acids. Repertoires were generated with immunoSEQ multiplex PCR, while TCRdb's copy carries only in-frame clones and drops some. The sample includes about 2.2 million clones, 90% to 95% seen only once; the top ten take more than 1.5%. Only CD45RO-negative cells positively selected for CCR7 counted as naive CD8 cells, so terminally differentiated effector memory CD45RA+ cells were excluded. The chain links TRBV11-2 to TRBJ1-2; TRBD1 might be the D (6 bases). The sequenced material came from naive CD8+ T cells from PBMCs. This receptor was identified in a young man in good health. Some clones in this sample may be carry-over from other donors' samples. CDR3 in DNA: TGTGCCAGCAGCGCCTTGACAGGCGAGGGTGGCTACACCTTC. Translation gives CASSALTGEGGYTF. The whole variable domain, remainder taken from reference TRBV11-2 and TRBJ1-2, is EAGVAQSPRYKIIEKRQSVAFWCNPISGHATLYWYQQILGQGPKLLIQFQNNGVVDDSQLPKDRFSAERLKGVDSTLKIQPAKLEDSAVYLCASSALTGEGGYTFGSGTRLTVV.